One and the same sample provided the 30 T cell receptor beta chains below, sequenced in a study of a mutant IDH1 vaccine in newly diagnosed glioma. Assay: immunoSEQ multiplex PCR; the TCRdb copy retains only in-frame clones and omits some. The table lists approximately 15,000 clones, roughly 96% of them singletons. Time point meaning: baseline, week 1 (first vaccination visit). The sample's treatment: pre-vaccination baseline after standard-of-care therapy. Sample: peripheral blood mononuclear cells (PBMCs), taken from a glioma patient treated with radiotherapy, temozolomide or both. These receptors originate from a woman aged 18-29 years with glioma. Some clones in this sample may be carry-over from other donors' samples.

DNA for the CDR3: TGTGCCATCAGTGAAGGCCAGCGTATGAACACTGAAGCTTTCTTT. It is translated as CAISEGQRMNTEAFF. This sequence joins TRBV10-3 and TRBJ1-1; no definite D call. The CDR3 loop spans 15 amino acids. The germline gives CDR1 ENHRY, CDR2 SYGVKD. The V and J ends lost 3 bases and 0 bases respectively, with 11 bases between them.

V usage is TRBV30 and J usage is TRBJ1-6; TRBD1 is a possible D gene (5 bases). The CDR3 has 13 residues. V was clipped by 0 bases and J by 16 bases, with 16 bases between them. The germline CDR1 and CDR2 sequences are GTSNPN and SVGIG (reference sequence). This chain's CDR3 is CAWSVQEGLTLHF. As DNA, the CDR3 is TGTGCCTGGAGTGTACAGGAGGGGCTCACGCTCCACTTT.

The genes are TRBV15 and TRBJ2-5; 9 bases fit TRBD2. The ends lost 1 base at V and 4 bases at J; junction bases unmatched: 4. CDR1 LNHNV and CDR2 YYDKDF come from the germline V gene (reference sequence). The CDR3 has 15 amino acids. CDR3 nucleotides: TGTGCCACCAGCAGAGTGCGGGAGGGTGTAGAGACCCAGTACTTC. It translates to CATSRVREGVETQYF.

The chain combines TRBV6-1 with TRBJ2-3; either TRBD1 or TRBD2 may supply D (6 bases each). Deletions cut 1 base from V and 8 bases from J, with 7 bases between. Germline lookup yields CDR1 MNHNS and CDR2 SASEGT. CDR3 size: 12 residues. The CDR3 nucleotides are TGTGCCAGCAGTGAAGGGGGGGCTACGCAGTATTTT. Its protein is CASSEGGATQYF.

V is TRBV9 and J is TRBJ2-5; no reliable D call. This CDR3 contains 15 residues. Germline CDR1 SGDLS, CDR2 YYNGEE. With 0 bases removed from V and 4 bases from J, the gap between germline ends came to 13 bases. The CDR3 DNA reads as TGTGCCAGCAGCGTAGACGCTAGTGGGCCAGAGACCCAGTACTTC. Translation: CASSVDASGPETQYF. The full variable domain, completed using reference TRBV9 and TRBJ2-5, is DSGVTQTPKHLITATGQRVTLRCSPRSGDLSVYWYQQSLDQGLQFLIQYYNGEERAKGNILERFSAQQFPDLHSELNLSSLELGDSALYFCASSVDASGPETQYFGPGTRLLVL.

The rearrangement links TRBV2 to TRBJ2-1; D is uncertain. In germline, CDR1 is SNHLY, CDR2 FYNNEI. The CDR3 has 14 residues. Trimming took off 3 bases at V and 5 bases at J, with 11 bases between the two ends. The CDR3 DNA reads TGTGCCAGCAGTGACGGCGCACTGCACAATGAGCAGTTCTTC. This gives the protein CASSDGALHNEQFF.

This clone was observed a few times. J is TRBJ2-1 and V is TRBV19, with a possible D match to TRBD2 (5 bases). CDR1 and CDR2 from the germline V gene are LNHDA and SQIVND (reference sequence). This CDR3 spans 15 amino acids. The V end lost 5 bases, the J end lost 0 bases, and 11 bases lay between the germline ends. The chain's CDR3 is CASSPKRSSYNEQFF. The DNA of the CDR3 is TGTGCCAGTAGTCCCAAGCGGAGCTCCTACAATGAGCAGTTCTTC. Variable domain in full (rest from reference TRBV19 and TRBJ2-1): DGGITQSPKYLFRKEGQNVTLSCEQNLNHDAMYWYRQDPGQGLRLIYYSQIVNDFQKGDIAEGYSVSREKKESFPLTVTSAQKNPTAFYLCASSPKRSSYNEQFFGPGTRLTVL.

This rearrangement joins TRBV4-3 to TRBJ2-3; 11 bases are a match to TRBD2. V lost 4 bases and J lost 0; bases outside the gene matches: 15. CDR1 is LGHNA and CDR2 is YSLEER in the germline V gene. The CDR3 is 20 amino acids. In DNA form, the CDR3 reads TGCGCCAGCAGCCGCCGACTAGCGGGACAGGGACCGTCTAGCACAGATACGCAGTATTTT. Its translation is CASSRRLAGQGPSSTDTQYF.

DNA of the CDR3: TGTGCCAGCAGCCTAGAGGGCCTCGGTATGGAAGCTTTCTTT. Amino acids: CASSLEGLGMEAFF. V and J are TRBV7-8 and TRBJ1-1; D gene uncertain. This CDR3 is 14 amino acids long. Germline values: CDR1 SGHVS, CDR2 FQNEAQ. V was pared by 5 bases and J by 8 bases, with 18 bases between.

The rearrangement links TRBV7-2 to TRBJ2-1; maybe TRBD2 (6 bases). Trimming cost V 2 bases and J 10 bases, with 15 bases left between them. The CDR3 runs to 14 residues. Germline lookup yields CDR1 SGHTA and CDR2 FQGNSA. CDR3 protein: CASSLPYAGREQFF. CDR3 DNA sequence: TGTGCCAGCAGCTTACCGTACGCCGGGAGAGAGCAGTTCTTC.

The chain has TRBV5-4 and TRBJ2-7; no reliable D call. V was pared by 0 bases and J by 1 base, with 11 bases between. This CDR3 has 15 amino acids. Germline V lookup: CDR1 SGHNT, CDR2 YYREEE (reference sequence). The CDR3 spells CASSLGSGESYEQYF. CDR3 coding DNA: TGTGCCAGCAGCTTGGGTTCGGGTGAATCCTACGAGCAGTACTTC.

This chain uses TRBV6-1 with TRBJ1-3; maybe TRBD1 (6 bases). The germline CDR1 and CDR2 sequences are MNHNS and SASEGT. V was clipped by 1 base and J by 7 bases, with 14 bases between them. The CDR3 is 15 residues long. The CDR3 loop is CASSEVGGSANTIYF. The CDR3 nucleotides read TGTGCCAGCAGTGAAGTGGGGGGCTCAGCTAACACCATATATTTT.

The chain couples TRBV5-5 to TRBJ2-5, with D perhaps assigned TRBD1 or TRBD2 (6 bases each). Trimming took 4 bases from V and 2 from J, leaving 18 bases between them. The CDR3 is 16 residues long. Germline loops: CDR1 SGHKS, CDR2 YYEKEE (reference sequence). The CDR3 coding sequence is TGTGCCAGCAGCCCCGACGGAAGGGGGGTTCAAGAGACCCAGTACTTC. Its translation: CASSPDGRGVQETQYF.

The genes are TRBV9 and TRBJ1-3; D is unclear. In germline, CDR1 is SGDLS, CDR2 YYNGEE. The CDR3 is 13 amino acids. The V end lost 6 bases, the J end lost 2 bases, and 9 bases lay between the germline ends. The CDR3 spells CASTREAGNTIYF. The CDR3 region has the DNA TGTGCCAGCACACGCGAGGCTGGAAACACCATATATTTT.

The rearrangement joins TRBV28 to TRBJ2-1; the D is unclear. Germline loops: CDR1 MDHEN, CDR2 SYDVKM. This CDR3 region has 12 residues. The V and J ends lost 2 bases and 10 bases respectively, with 9 bases between them. The CDR3 DNA follows: TGTGCCAGCAGTTTAAATTCCGTCGAGCAGTTCTTC. This sequence encodes CASSLNSVEQFF.

In its sample, this clone was seen once. The rearrangement uses TRBV7-9 and TRBJ2-2; D unclear. This CDR3 has 15 amino acids. Looked up from germline, CDR1 is SEHNR and CDR2 is FQNEAQ (reference sequence). Between the trimmed V and J ends, which lost 1 base and 1 base, there was a span of 7 bases. In nucleotides, the CDR3 is TGTGCCAGCAGCTTAGATTTCCTGAACACCGGGGAGCTGTTTTTT. Amino acids: CASSLDFLNTGELFF.

This clone was seen more than once but under ten times. The chain recombines TRBV6-6 with TRBJ1-4; 11 positions match TRBD1. The CDR3 has 15 amino acids. CDR1 and CDR2 (germline): MNHNY, SVGAGI (reference sequence). J was trimmed by 7 bases and V by 4 bases; bases with no gene match: 5. CDR3 loop: CASSSGTGGFEKLFF. DNA of the CDR3: TGTGCCAGCAGTTCCGGGACAGGGGGGTTTGAAAAACTGTTTTTT.

The rearrangement joins TRBV28 to TRBJ2-7; D is perhaps TRBD1 (6 bases). Germline assignment: CDR1 MDHEN and CDR2 SYDVKM. The CDR3 covers 15 residues. V lost 6 bases and J lost 3, with 18 bases in between. The CDR3 DNA reads as TGTGCCAGCAGCACAACAGGGACGGGCCTCTACGAGCAGTACTTC. Residues: CASSTTGTGLYEQYF.

The chain has TRBV15 and TRBJ1-5; D gene unclear. The CDR3 extends over 14 amino acids. V was pared by 5 bases and J by 0 bases, with 8 bases between. Germline V gene sequence: CDR1 LNHNV, CDR2 YYDKDF (reference sequence). CDR3 nucleotide sequence: TGTGCCACCAGCGGCGTCCGTAGCAATCAGCCCCAGCATTTT. As protein: CATSGVRSNQPQHF.

This clone was found once. The V and J genes are TRBV11-3 and TRBJ2-5; 7 nucleotides match TRBD2. The CDR3 extends over 15 amino acids. CDR1 is SGHNT, CDR2 YENEEA, per germline. J gave up 5 bases and V 0 bases, and 6 bases lay outside the gene matches. The CDR3 coding sequence is TGTGCCAGCAGCTTAGAGACTAGCCCGGGGGAGACCCAGTACTTC. As protein: CASSLETSPGETQYF.

This clone came up once. The chain has TRBV19 and TRBJ1-2; possibly TRBD1 for D (5 bases). The CDR3 is 18 residues long. The V end was cut by 3 bases, the J end by 0 bases, with 20 bases between. The germline gives CDR1 LNHDA, CDR2 SQIVND (reference sequence). CDR3 nucleotide sequence: TGTGCCAGTAGTATCGGGGGGGAAGCCTGGAAAACTAACTATGGCTACACCTTC. It is translated as CASSIGGEAWKTNYGYTF.

V and J are TRBV4-3 and TRBJ2-1; D could derive from TRBD1 or TRBD2 (5 bases each). The CDR3 has 15 residues. V was clipped by 1 base and J by 3 bases, with 10 bases between them. CDR1 is LGHNA, CDR2 YSLEER, per germline. The CDR3 sequence: CASSQVGGSYNEQFF. CDR3 bases: TGCGCCAGCAGCCAAGTTGGGGGAAGCTACAATGAGCAGTTCTTC.

The genes are TRBV6-5 and TRBJ1-2; 8 bases map to TRBD1. The V and J ends lost 2 bases and 8 bases, in that order; junction bases with no gene match: 4. The CDR3 is 13 amino acids. Germline lookup yields CDR1 MNHEY and CDR2 SVGAGI. In nucleotides, the CDR3 is TGTGCCAGCAGTTACGCGGACAGGGACGGCTACACCTTC. Its translation: CASSYADRDGYTF.

The chain carries TRBV7-4 and TRBJ1-2, with D tentatively TRBD1 (6 bases). CDR1 SGHVT and CDR2 SQSDAQ come from the germline V gene. The CDR3 sequence is 14 residues long. V was trimmed by 1 base and J by 8 bases, leaving 14 bases between them. CDR3 bases: TGTGCCAGCAGCTTAGGCGCAACAGGGAAGGGCTACACCTTC. Translated: CASSLGATGKGYTF. The whole variable domain, remainder taken from reference TRBV7-4 and TRBJ1-2, is GAGVSQSPRYKVAKRGRDVALRCDSISGHVTLYWYRQTLGQGSEVLTYSQSDAQRDKSGRPSGRFSAERPERSVSTLKIQRTEQGDSAVYLCASSLGATGKGYTFGSGTRLTVV.

The chain carries TRBV4-1 and TRBJ2-1, with 9 bases that match TRBD2. Germline lookup yields CDR1 MGHRA and CDR2 YSYEKL. The CDR3 covers 15 residues. The V segment lost 5 bases and the J segment 4 bases; nucleotides outside the gene matches: 6. CDR3 region: CASSIRTSDYNEQFF. The CDR3, as DNA: TGCGCCAGCAGCATCCGGACTAGCGATTACAATGAGCAGTTCTTC.

V and J are TRBV14 and TRBJ2-7; 7 nucleotides agree with TRBD1. The ends lost 4 bases at V and 6 bases at J; junction bases unmatched: 3. Germline V lookup: CDR1 SGHDN, CDR2 FVKESK. The CDR3 has 12 residues. Written as DNA, the CDR3 is TGTGCCAGCAGCCGACAGGGTCCCGAGCAGTACTTC. Translated, it gives CASSRQGPEQYF.

The V and J genes are TRBV6-7 and TRBJ2-7; TRBD1 might be the D (5 bases). TRBV6-7 falls under the ORF class, with uncertain function. CDR3 size: 17 residues. Trimming took off 9 bases at V and 2 bases at J, with 26 bases between the two ends. The CDR3 sequence: CASPTWTHPSAAYEQYF. The DNA for the CDR3 is TGTGCCAGTCCCACGTGGACACACCCCTCTGCTGCCTACGAGCAGTACTTC.

The chain recombines TRBV5-1 with TRBJ1-1; 7 bases fit TRBD1. Germline V CDR1 and CDR2: SGHRS, YFSETQ. This CDR3 is 12 amino acids long. Trimming removed 4 bases from V and 11 bases from J; junction bases left unmatched: 8. CDR3 DNA sequence: TGCGCCAGCAGCGGAACAGGGGAAGGTGCTTTCTTT. The encoded protein is CASSGTGEGAFF.

This clone has a single count. The chain couples TRBV7-9 to TRBJ2-7; unclear D gene. The ends were cut back, 5 bases at V and 6 bases at J, with 14 bases in the middle. Germline lookup yields CDR1 SEHNR and CDR2 FQNEAQ (reference sequence). This CDR3 is built from 13 residues. For the CDR3, the DNA is TGTGCCAGCAGCCAGCTAGGGCAACCCGAGCAGTACTTC. It specifies CASSQLGQPEQYF.

The chain uses TRBV5-5 and TRBJ2-1; possibly TRBD1 for D (6 bases). Trimming left V 4 bases short and J 9 bases short, with 14 bases between. This CDR3 is 13 amino acids long. The germline V gene has CDR1 SGHKS and CDR2 YYEKEE (reference sequence). The chain's CDR3 is CASSLSGAGEQFF. Here the CDR3 DNA reads TGTGCCAGCAGCCTTTCAGGGGCAGGTGAGCAGTTCTTC.